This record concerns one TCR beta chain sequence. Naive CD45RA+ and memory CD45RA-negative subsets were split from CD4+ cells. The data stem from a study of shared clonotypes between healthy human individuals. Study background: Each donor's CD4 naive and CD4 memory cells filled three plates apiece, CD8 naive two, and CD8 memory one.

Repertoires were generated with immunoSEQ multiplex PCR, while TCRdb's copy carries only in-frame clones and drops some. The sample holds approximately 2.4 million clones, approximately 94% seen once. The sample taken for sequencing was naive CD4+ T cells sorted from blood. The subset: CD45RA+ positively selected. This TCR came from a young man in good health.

The CDR3 bases are TGCGCCAGCAGTGAGCGCTTAGGAGACGAGCAGTACTTC. Translated, it gives CASSERLGDEQYF. V and J are TRBV10-1 and TRBJ2-7; no clear D. The CDR3 totals 13 residues. CDR1 and CDR2 (germline): WNHNN, SYGVQD (reference sequence). Trimming left V 2 bases short and J 5 bases short, with 10 bases between.